The 26 T cell receptor beta chains listed next were all sequenced from one sample in a study of blood T cell repertoires in COVID-19. This table comes from immunoSEQ multiplex PCR, and its TCRdb copy is limited to in-frame clones, with some not included. The data hold under 250,000 clones, with roughly four fifths observed a single time. Sequencing was done on a sample of peripheral blood. The receptors originated from a woman aged 25 to 39 who had recovered from COVID-19.

This sequence joins TRBV27 and TRBJ2-2; the match to TRBD1 covers 11 bases. The junction had 13 bases not matched to a gene; V was cut back by 3 bases and J by 4 bases. The CDR3 runs to 19 residues. Germline V gives CDR1 MNHEY, CDR2 SMNVEV (reference sequence). The CDR3 loop reads CASSFYLPSGTGGTGELFF. For the CDR3, the DNA is TGTGCCAGCAGTTTCTACCTTCCGAGCGGGACAGGGGGCACCGGGGAGCTGTTTTTT.

The chain joins TRBV28 to TRBJ2-7; a possible D gene is TRBD2 (6 bases). CDR1 and CDR2 (germline): MDHEN, SYDVKM. Trimming shortened V by 1 base and J by 2 bases, and 9 bases separated the two germline ends. The CDR3 is 14 residues long. The CDR3: CASSLYGGTYEQYF. The CDR3 region has the DNA TGTGCCAGCAGTTTATATGGCGGGACCTACGAGCAGTACTTC.

The V gene is TRBV23-1, the J gene TRBJ1-2, with D possibly matching TRBD1 (5 bases). TRBV23-1 is labeled an ORF, and its function is uncertain. V was cut by 1 base and J by 4 bases, with 13 bases left in between. The CDR3 runs 15 residues. CDR3 coding DNA: TGCGCCAGCAGTCAATTAATACGGGGGGGCTATGGCTACACCTTC. It is translated as CASSQLIRGGYGYTF.

The chain joins TRBV27 to TRBJ1-3, with 9 bases identical to TRBD1. Germline-derived CDR1 and CDR2 are MNHEY and SMNVEV (reference sequence). V shed 4 bases, J shed 9 bases, and the junction held 7 bases outside the gene matches. This CDR3 is built from 14 residues. In DNA, the CDR3 is TGTGCCAGCAGTTCTTCCGGGACAGGGCGCACCATATATTTT. Amino acids: CASSSSGTGRTIYF.

The rearrangement joins TRBV30 to TRBJ1-3; D not resolved. The V end was cut by 4 bases, the J end by 0 bases, with 10 bases between. This CDR3 has 14 residues. Looked up from germline, CDR1 is GTSNPN and CDR2 is SVGIG (reference sequence). CDR3 in amino acids: CAWNRGRSGNTIYF. The CDR3 DNA reads as TGTGCCTGGAATCGCGGCCGCTCTGGAAACACCATATATTTT.

This chain connects TRBV7-9 to TRBJ1-2; tentative D call: TRBD1 (6 bases). The CDR3 spans 16 residues. CDR1 SEHNR and CDR2 FQNEAQ come from the germline V gene (reference sequence). V shed 4 bases and J shed 7 bases, with 22 bases lying between them. The CDR3 loop is CASSSPKQGPRVGYTF. DNA of the CDR3: TGTGCCAGCAGCTCACCCAAACAGGGCCCGCGAGTTGGCTACACCTTC.

The chain combines TRBV5-1 with TRBJ1-5; 7 bases are a match to TRBD1. Looked up from germline, CDR1 is SGHRS and CDR2 is YFSETQ. V shed 0 bases and J 5 bases; nucleotides not matched to a gene: 8. The CDR3 has 16 residues. The DNA of the CDR3 is TGCGCCAGCAGCTTGGGCCCAGGGGGTTTCGATCAGCCCCAGCATTTT. Protein sequence: CASSLGPGGFDQPQHF. The variable domain in full, with the rest retrieved from reference TRBV5-1 and TRBJ1-5, is KAGVTQTPRYLIKTRGQQVTLSCSPISGHRSVSWYQQTPGQGLQFLFEYFSETQRNKGNFPGRFSGRQFSNSRSEMNVSTLELGDSALYLCASSLGPGGFDQPQHFGDGTRLSIL.

The chain recombines TRBV27 with TRBJ2-1; TRBD1 aligns across 7 bases. This CDR3 contains 15 residues. V shed 2 bases and J 8 bases; nucleotides not matched to a gene: 9. Germline V lookup: CDR1 MNHEY, CDR2 SMNVEV (reference sequence). The CDR3 reads CASSLLPDRADEQFF. The CDR3, as DNA: TGTGCCAGCAGTTTACTCCCTGACAGGGCTGATGAGCAGTTCTTC.

The chain uses TRBV13 and TRBJ2-7; D possibly corresponds to TRBD1 (6 bases). Germline CDR1 PRHDT, CDR2 FYEKMQ (reference sequence). The V end lost 5 bases, the J end lost 1 base, and 9 bases lay between the germline ends. The CDR3 spans 13 residues. The CDR3 DNA follows: TGTGCCAGCAGCCCAGGACAGTCCTACGAGCAGTACTTC. This translates into CASSPGQSYEQYF.

J is TRBJ2-1 and V is TRBV27, with 11 bases aligning to TRBD1. Germline-derived CDR1 and CDR2 are MNHEY and SMNVEV (reference sequence). The length of the CDR3 is 15 residues. Trimming at V came to 3 bases and at J to 3 bases, leaving 1 base not matched to a gene. CDR3 region: CASSFGTGGYNEQFF. The CDR3 nucleotides are TGTGCCAGCAGTTTTGGGACAGGGGGCTACAATGAGCAGTTCTTC.

The CDR3 loop reads CASSAGLAGGGKAGELFF. The CDR3 DNA sequence: TGTGCCAGTAGTGCGGGACTAGCGGGAGGGGGGAAAGCCGGGGAGCTGTTTTTT. The chain uses TRBV19 and TRBJ2-2; 16 bases are a match to TRBD2. CDR1 and CDR2 from the germline V gene are LNHDA and SQIVND (reference sequence). J was trimmed by 6 bases and V by 5 bases; bases with no gene match: 9. There are 18 residues in the CDR3. Supplemented by reference TRBV19 and TRBJ2-2, the full variable domain reads DGGITQSPKYLFRKEGQNVTLSCEQNLNHDAMYWYRQDPGQGLRLIYYSQIVNDFQKGDIAEGYSVSREKKESFPLTVTSAQKNPTAFYLCASSAGLAGGGKAGELFFGEGSRLTVL.

In nucleotides, the CDR3 is TGTGCCGCGGGGGCGACGGGCACTGAAGCTTTCTTT. This sequence encodes CAAGATGTEAFF. The V gene is TRBV10-3, the J gene TRBJ1-1; weak D call: TRBD1 (6 bases). The V and J ends lost 11 bases and 4 bases respectively, with 14 bases between them. Germline CDR1 reads ENHRY; CDR2 reads SYGVKD. The CDR3 extends over 12 amino acids.

The chain joins TRBV5-1 to TRBJ2-3; possible D gene TRBD2, 6 bases. V was shortened by 0 bases and J by 2 bases, with 13 bases between the two germline ends. CDR3 size: 16 residues. Germline CDR1 is SGHRS and CDR2 is YFSETQ. The chain's CDR3 is CASSLGSGAFTDTQYF. CDR3 coding DNA: TGCGCCAGCAGCTTGGGTTCGGGAGCCTTCACAGATACGCAGTATTTT.

The V and J genes are TRBV9 and TRBJ2-7, with 10 bases aligning to TRBD1. V shed 0 bases, J shed 7 bases, and the junction held 7 bases outside the gene matches. The germline CDR1 and CDR2 sequences are SGDLS and YYNGEE. The CDR3 covers 15 residues. As DNA, the CDR3 is TGTGCCAGCAGCGTAGGCGGGACAGGGGAGGAAGAGCAGTACTTC. It yields the protein CASSVGGTGEEEQYF.

The chain employs TRBV4-2 and TRBJ2-3, with 7 bases identical to TRBD1. The CDR3 has 14 amino acids. Germline assignment: CDR1 LGHNA and CDR2 YNFKEQ. Germline trimming cut 2 bases from V and 3 bases from J; bases unmatched to any gene: 2. DNA for the CDR3: TGTGCCAGCAGCCAATCACAGGGGACAGATACGCAGTATTTT. This translates into CASSQSQGTDTQYF.

The chain links TRBV24-1 to TRBJ1-5; tentative D call: TRBD1 (5 bases). CDR3 length: 15 amino acids. V lost 3 bases, J lost 0 bases, and 8 bases lay in between. Germline V gene lookup returns CDR1 KGHDR and CDR2 SFDVKD. CDR3 DNA: TGTGCCACCAGTGATCCGGGGGATAGCAATCAGCCCCAGCATTTT. It specifies CATSDPGDSNQPQHF.

The gene calls are TRBV11-3 and TRBJ2-7; TRBD2 agrees at 7 bases. The CDR3 runs to 13 residues. Trimming at V came to 0 bases and at J to 13 bases, leaving 9 bases not matched to a gene. The V gene's germline CDR1 is SGHNT and CDR2 YENEEA. As DNA, the CDR3 is TGTGCCAGCAGCTTAGAATCGGGGAGGGGTATTTACTTC. It codes for CASSLESGRGIYF.

This clone has only one observation. The V call is TRBV29-1, the J call TRBJ2-5; the D gene is possibly TRBD1 (5 bases). V lost 0 bases and J lost 4, with 12 bases in between. The CDR3 consists of 14 residues. Germline CDR1 is SQVTM and CDR2 is ANQGSEA. The CDR3, as DNA: TGCAGCGTTGAAGAGGACACCAACCCAGAGACCCAGTACTTC. Translated, it gives CSVEEDTNPETQYF. The whole variable domain, filled in from reference TRBV29-1 and TRBJ2-5, reads SAVISQKPSRDICQRGTSLTIQCQVDSQVTMMFWYRQQPGQSLTLIATANQGSEATYESGFVIDKFPISRPNLTFSTLTVSNMSPEDSSIYLCSVEEDTNPETQYFGPGTRLLVL.

The chain is built from TRBV9 and TRBJ1-1; 9 bases are shared with TRBD1. CDR3 length: 15 amino acids. J gave up 1 base and V 0 bases, and 1 base lay outside the gene matches. Germline CDR1 and CDR2: SGDLS and YYNGEE. CDR3 residues: CASSVVGQGNTEAFF. The DNA for the CDR3 is TGTGCCAGCAGCGTAGTGGGACAGGGGAACACTGAAGCTTTCTTT.

The J gene is TRBJ2-7, the V gene TRBV28; maybe TRBD2 (5 bases). Germline V CDR1 and CDR2: MDHEN, SYDVKM. The V end lost 4 bases, the J end lost 0 bases, and 13 bases lay between the germline ends. The CDR3 is 15 residues long. CDR3 region: CASSSSEESSYEQYF. CDR3 DNA: TGTGCCAGCAGTTCGTCGGAGGAGAGCTCCTACGAGCAGTACTTC. Based on the CDR3 plus reference TRBV28 and TRBJ2-7, the full variable domain is DVKVTQSSRYLVKRTGEKVFLECVQDMDHENMFWYRQDPGLGLRLIYFSYDVKMKEKGDIPEGYSVSREKKERFSLILESASTNQTSMYLCASSSSEESSYEQYFGPGTRLTVT.

The chain has TRBV9 and TRBJ2-7; 8 bases match TRBD2. The V gene end was trimmed by 7 bases and the J gene end by 6 bases; junction bases not matched to a gene: 15. This CDR3 spans 15 amino acids. Germline CDR1 is SGDLS and CDR2 is YYNGEE. CDR3 residues: CASGESGSFSSEQYF. The DNA for the CDR3 is TGTGCCAGCGGAGAAAGCGGGAGCTTCTCGTCCGAGCAGTACTTC.

J is TRBJ2-3 and V is TRBV2; D uncertain. The CDR3 has 11 amino acids. Germline CDR1 and CDR2: SNHLY and FYNNEI. The ends were cut back, 7 bases at V and 3 bases at J, with 5 bases in the middle. As DNA, the CDR3 is TGTGCCAGCACCGTGACAGATACGCAGTATTTT. It specifies CASTVTDTQYF.

This chain links TRBV19 with TRBJ2-2; TRBD2 matches 7 bases. The CDR3 length is 18 residues. Trimming cost V 3 bases and J 2 bases; bases outside gene matches: 12. Germline V gene sequence: CDR1 LNHDA, CDR2 SQIVND (reference sequence). The CDR3: CASSIPQLTAGNTGELFF. CDR3 sequence (DNA): TGTGCCAGTAGTATTCCCCAGCTGACAGCGGGAAACACCGGGGAGCTGTTTTTT.

This chain links TRBV19 with TRBJ2-2, with TRBD1 as a possible D gene (6 bases). Germline V lookup: CDR1 LNHDA, CDR2 SQIVND (reference sequence). The CDR3 covers 14 residues. V was clipped by 4 bases and J by 7 bases, with 13 bases between them. CDR3 DNA: TGTGCCAGTAGTAGAGCAACAGGGAGCGGGGAGCTGTTTTTT. Translating gives CASSRATGSGELFF.

The chain recombines TRBV19 with TRBJ2-1, with D possibly being TRBD1 (5 bases). The germline V gene has CDR1 LNHDA and CDR2 SQIVND (reference sequence). There are 14 residues in the CDR3. Between the trimmed V and J ends, which lost 0 bases and 13 bases, there was a span of 16 bases. For the CDR3, the DNA is TGTGCCAGTAGTATAGATGGGGCGTGGAGTGCACAGTTCTTC. Translation gives CASSIDGAWSAQFF.

V gene TRBV9 combines with J gene TRBJ2-3; tentative D call: TRBD2 (7 bases). The CDR3 runs to 19 residues. Per the germline V gene, CDR1 is SGDLS and CDR2 is YYNGEE. Trimming pared 2 bases from V and 2 bases from J, leaving 24 bases between. The CDR3, as DNA: TGTGCCAGCAGCGTTTCGGGGGGCGCTAAACAATGGGTCACAGATACGCAGTATTTT. As protein: CASSVSGGAKQWVTDTQYF.